The 27 T cell receptor beta chains below were found in one sample sequenced in a study of beta chain features in type 1 diabetes. The study reverse transcribed the entire isolated RNA, so it sequenced expressed TCRB transcripts. Clones were read by immunoSEQ multiplex PCR, and TCRdb kept only the in-frame ones, dropping some. The top ten hold around 0.02% of the sample, which has about 900,000 clones, 15% to 20% seen once. Sequencing was done on a sample of naive CD4+ T cells from blood. These receptors originate from a woman aged 18-29 years in good health.

Only one count was recorded for this clone. The rearrangement links TRBV11-2 to TRBJ2-7, with unresolved D. V lost 5 bases and J 6 bases, leaving 8 bases between the germline ends. Germline lookup yields CDR1 SGHAT and CDR2 FQNNGV. The CDR3 length is 11 residues. The CDR3 DNA reads as TGTGCCAGCAGCGCTAGTCGCGAGCAGTACTTC. Its translation is CASSASREQYF.

The chain is built from TRBV20-1 and TRBJ2-4; D possibly corresponds to TRBD1 (5 bases). Germline CDR1 and CDR2: DFQATT and SNEGSKA (reference sequence). V was cut by 3 bases and J by 11 bases, with 11 bases left in between. The length of the CDR3 is 11 residues. CDR3 in DNA: TGCAGTGCTAGGGTGGACACCTTTCAGTACTTC. The encoded protein is CSARVDTFQYF.

The rearrangement joins TRBV7-9 to TRBJ2-5; the match to TRBD2 covers 13 bases. Germline CDR1 reads SEHNR; CDR2 reads FQNEAQ (reference sequence). The CDR3 sequence is 14 residues long. V gave up 5 bases and J gave up 4 bases; unmatched junction bases: 1. The CDR3 loop is CASSRTSGGETQYF. DNA for the CDR3: TGTGCCAGCAGCCGGACTAGCGGGGGAGAGACCCAGTACTTC. Full variable domain (remainder filled in from reference TRBV7-9 and TRBJ2-5): DTGVSQNPRHKITKRGQNVTFRCDPISEHNRLYWYRQTLGQGPEFLTYFQNEAQLEKSRLLSDRFSAERPKGSFSTLEIQRTEQGDSAMYLCASSRTSGGETQYFGPGTRLLVL.

The V and J genes are TRBV29-1 and TRBJ2-3; D ambiguous. Per germline, CDR1 SQVTM and CDR2 ANQGSEA. The CDR3 loop spans 10 amino acids. Trimming shortened V by 8 bases and J by 5 bases, and 8 bases separated the two germline ends. The CDR3, as DNA: TGCAGCTATTTCCGAGATACGCAGTATTTT. Its translation is CSYFRDTQYF.

The genes are TRBV7-9 and TRBJ1-1; D gene unclear. The CDR3 runs 13 residues. Germline V gene sequence: CDR1 SEHNR, CDR2 FQNEAQ (reference sequence). V was pared by 2 bases and J by 0 bases, with 4 bases between. The CDR3 loop reads CASSLTVNTEAFF. As DNA, the CDR3 is TGTGCCAGCAGCTTAACGGTGAACACTGAAGCTTTCTTT.

This clone was seen a few times. The genes are TRBV28 and TRBJ2-2; D gene ambiguous. Trimming removed 4 bases from V and 5 bases from J, with 14 bases in between. The CDR3 is 15 residues long. Germline values: CDR1 MDHEN, CDR2 SYDVKM. CDR3 sequence: CASSSQSLRTGELFF. The CDR3 region has the DNA TGTGCCAGCAGTTCACAGTCCTTGCGAACCGGGGAGCTGTTTTTT.

This clone has a handful of counts. V is TRBV29-1 and J is TRBJ2-6; D is ambiguous. The CDR3 has 13 residues. From germline, CDR1 is SQVTM and CDR2 ANQGSEA. Trimming took 6 bases from V and 0 from J, leaving 6 bases between them. CDR3 loop: CSVGSSGANVLTF. In DNA, the CDR3 is TGCAGCGTGGGGTCCTCTGGGGCCAACGTCCTGACTTTC.

This clone appeared many times. This chain uses TRBV14 with TRBJ2-7; D is possibly TRBD2 (5 bases). Germline-derived CDR1 and CDR2 are SGHDN and FVKESK. Trimming pared 2 bases from V and 9 bases from J, leaving 11 bases between. This CDR3 contains 12 residues. CDR3 in amino acids: CASSQYSGPQYF. CDR3 bases: TGTGCCAGCAGCCAATACAGCGGCCCGCAGTACTTC.

This clone came up a few times. The rearrangement joins TRBV28 to TRBJ2-7, with D perhaps assigned TRBD1 or TRBD2 (5 bases each). The CDR3 covers 14 residues. With 5 bases removed from V and 5 bases from J, the gap between germline ends came to 16 bases. The V gene's germline CDR1 is MDHEN and CDR2 SYDVKM. The CDR3 region has the DNA TGTGCCAGCAGTAGGGACCTAGGGATCCACGAGCAGTACTTC. Translated: CASSRDLGIHEQYF.

The V and J genes are TRBV6-7 and TRBJ2-1, with TRBD2 matching 8 bases. TRBV6-7 is an ORF, with its function uncertain. This CDR3 is 16 amino acids long. The V and J ends lost 0 bases and 8 bases, in that order; junction bases with no gene match: 9. The CDR3: CASSYSLAGLIDEQFF. The DNA for the CDR3 is TGTGCCAGCAGTTACTCTCTAGCGGGCTTAATCGATGAGCAGTTCTTC.

This clone was observed a few times. This rearrangement joins TRBV14 to TRBJ1-1; 11 bases are a match to TRBD1. From germline, CDR1 is SGHDN and CDR2 FVKESK. V was pared by 2 bases and J by 4 bases, with 6 bases of the junction left unmatched. The CDR3 contains 16 residues. In DNA, the CDR3 is TGTGCCAGCAGCCAAAGGGGGACAGGGGGAAGCACTGAAGCTTTCTTT. Its protein is CASSQRGTGGSTEAFF. Variable domain in full (rest from reference TRBV14 and TRBJ1-1): EAGVTQFPSHSVIEKGQTVTLRCDPISGHDNLYWYRRVMGKEIKFLLHFVKESKQDESGMPNNRFLAERTGGTYSTLKVQPAELEDSGVYFCASSQRGTGGSTEAFFGQGTRLTVV.

The rearrangement uses TRBV11-2 and TRBJ1-4; no clear D. Germline lookup yields CDR1 SGHAT and CDR2 FQNNGV. The CDR3 length is 13 residues. V lost 4 bases and J lost 7, with 10 bases in between. The CDR3 sequence: CASSSHLGEKLFF. CDR3 bases: TGTGCCAGCAGCTCCCATCTGGGTGAAAAACTGTTTTTT. Supplemented by reference TRBV11-2 and TRBJ1-4, the full variable domain reads EAGVAQSPRYKIIEKRQSVAFWCNPISGHATLYWYQQILGQGPKLLIQFQNNGVVDDSQLPKDRFSAERLKGVDSTLKIQPAKLEDSAVYLCASSSHLGEKLFFGSGTQLSVL.

This sequence joins TRBV14 and TRBJ2-7; perhaps TRBD2 as D (5 bases). This CDR3 comprises 12 residues. V was pared by 3 bases and J by 3 bases, with 6 bases between. Per the germline V gene, CDR1 is SGHDN and CDR2 is FVKESK. CDR3 in amino acids: CASSHGSYEQYF. CDR3 nucleotides: TGTGCCAGCAGCCATGGGAGCTACGAGCAGTACTTC.

This clone was detected a few times. The chain carries TRBV5-8 and TRBJ2-7; a possible D gene is TRBD1 (5 bases). V was shortened by 7 bases and J by 2 bases, with 10 bases between the two germline ends. The CDR3 runs to 12 residues. In germline, CDR1 is SGHTS, CDR2 YDEGEE. The CDR3 coding sequence is TGTGCCAGCGAAGGGGTAACCTACGAGCAGTACTTC. It specifies CASEGVTYEQYF.

This chain links TRBV27 with TRBJ2-3; TRBD2 agrees at 11 bases. Germline V gene lookup returns CDR1 MNHEY and CDR2 SMNVEV (reference sequence). V lost 8 bases, J lost 2 bases, and 18 bases stayed unmatched. This CDR3 has 19 residues. CDR3 sequence: CASVESRRPSGRNTDTQYF. CDR3 coding DNA: TGTGCCAGCGTAGAGTCTCGGAGGCCTAGCGGGAGGAACACAGATACGCAGTATTTT.

The gene calls are TRBV7-2 and TRBJ2-3; 9 nucleotides line up with TRBD2. The junction had 5 bases not matched to a gene; V was cut back by 3 bases and J by 1 base. CDR3 size: 16 residues. Germline CDR1 and CDR2: SGHTA and FQGNSA. This CDR3 reads CASSLAGGVGTDTQYF. CDR3 coding DNA: TGTGCCAGCAGCTTGGCGGGAGGGGTCGGCACAGATACGCAGTATTTT. The full variable domain, rest sourced from reference TRBV7-2 and TRBJ2-3, is GAGVSQSPSNKVTEKGKDVELRCDPISGHTALYWYRQSLGQGLEFLIYFQGNSAPDKSGLPSDRFSAERTGGSVSTLTIQRTQQEDSAVYLCASSLAGGVGTDTQYFGPGTRLTVL.

In its sample, this clone was seen a few times. No conserved phenylalanine or tryptophan is present at the end of the CDR3, so a read error is the likely explanation. The gene calls are TRBV7-9 and TRBJ1-2, with D unresolved. This CDR3 spans 13 amino acids. From germline, CDR1 is SEHNR and CDR2 FQNEAQ (reference sequence). The V and J ends lost 3 bases and 6 bases respectively, with 11 bases between them. The chain's CDR3 is CASSFGGRDGYTL. CDR3 nucleotide sequence: TGTGCCAGCAGCTTCGGAGGGAGGGATGGCTACACCCTC.

The V call is TRBV15, the J call TRBJ2-1; tentative D call: TRBD2 (7 bases). The CDR3 is made up of 17 amino acids. The germline V gene encodes CDR1 LNHNV and CDR2 YYDKDF (reference sequence). With 3 bases removed from V and 6 bases from J, the gap between germline ends came to 21 bases. CDR3 in amino acids: CATSSGGGRGKGNEQFF. The CDR3 bases are TGTGCCACCAGCAGCGGTGGGGGGAGGGGGAAGGGCAATGAGCAGTTCTTC.

V and J are TRBV9 and TRBJ1-4, with a tentative D call TRBD1 (5 bases). V was cut by 0 bases and J by 8 bases, with 17 bases left in between. Germline V CDR1 and CDR2: SGDLS, YYNGEE. The CDR3 has 16 residues. The chain's CDR3 is CASSVDRGAGWEKLFF. CDR3 nucleotides: TGTGCCAGCAGCGTAGACCGGGGCGCGGGCTGGGAAAAACTGTTTTTT.

Only a few counts were recorded for this clone. The rearrangement links TRBV14 to TRBJ2-3; D unclear. Looked up from germline, CDR1 is SGHDN and CDR2 is FVKESK. CDR3 length equals 14 residues. V lost 4 bases and J lost 1, with 9 bases in between. The CDR3 protein is CASSLILGTDTQYF. The CDR3 nucleotides are TGTGCCAGCAGCCTTATATTGGGCACAGATACGCAGTATTTT.

This clone was seen only a few times. V gene TRBV4-3 combines with J gene TRBJ1-6; D gene uncertain. The CDR3 totals 14 residues. The ends were cut back, 4 bases at V and 7 bases at J, with 11 bases in the middle. The germline CDR1 and CDR2 sequences are LGHNA and YSLEER. The CDR3 here is CASSLGRLNSPLHF. CDR3 nucleotides: TGCGCCAGCAGCCTAGGGAGATTGAATTCACCCCTCCACTTT.

This clone has a handful of counts. The chain has TRBV29-1 and TRBJ1-1, with 8 positions matching TRBD1. Germline V gene lookup returns CDR1 SQVTM and CDR2 ANQGSEA. The length of the CDR3 is 13 residues. Germline trimming cut 6 bases from V and 5 bases from J; bases unmatched to any gene: 8. CDR3 bases: TGCAGCGTGGATCAGGGGGCTCGGACTGAAGCTTTCTTT. Residues: CSVDQGARTEAFF. The complete variable domain, with remaining parts taken from reference TRBV29-1 and TRBJ1-1, reads SAVISQKPSRDICQRGTSLTIQCQVDSQVTMMFWYRQQPGQSLTLIATANQGSEATYESGFVIDKFPISRPNLTFSTLTVSNMSPEDSSIYLCSVDQGARTEAFFGQGTRLTVV.

The chain links TRBV4-2 to TRBJ2-1; 11 bases are a match to TRBD2. CDR3 length: 16 residues. V was pared by 1 base and J by 5 bases, with 4 bases of the junction left unmatched. Germline-derived CDR1 and CDR2 are LGHNA and YNFKEQ. CDR3: CASSQAPGLADNEQFF. In DNA, the CDR3 is TGTGCCAGCAGCCAAGCCCCGGGACTAGCGGACAATGAGCAGTTCTTC.

This clone was observed a handful of times. The chain has TRBV29-1 and TRBJ2-1, with D perhaps matching TRBD1 (5 bases). Trimming stripped 4 bases from V and 2 bases from J, with 18 bases between. The CDR3 loop spans 16 amino acids. CDR1 and CDR2 from the germline V gene are SQVTM and ANQGSEA. The CDR3 DNA sequence: TGCAGCGTTGTAGGGGCAGCCCCAGCCACCTACAATGAGCAGTTCTTC. Amino acids: CSVVGAAPATYNEQFF.

This clone was observed a handful of times. The chain carries TRBV18 and TRBJ2-1; TRBD2 is a possible D gene (5 bases). V was shortened by 2 bases and J by 12 bases, with 17 bases between the two germline ends. The CDR3 consists of 14 residues. Germline CDR1 and CDR2: KGHSH and LQKENI. CDR3 bases: TGTGCCAGCTCACCAGAGGGCAGTCCCCTAGGGCAGTTCTTC. Residues: CASSPEGSPLGQFF.

Only a few counts were recorded for this clone. J is TRBJ1-5 and V is TRBV28; no clear D gene. The germline V gene encodes CDR1 MDHEN and CDR2 SYDVKM. The V gene lost 6 bases and the J gene lost 6 bases, with 9 bases spanning the gap. CDR3 length: 12 amino acids. The CDR3 protein is CASRVEGQPQHF. The DNA of the CDR3 is TGTGCCAGCAGGGTTGAGGGTCAGCCCCAGCATTTT.

Written as DNA, the CDR3 is TGTGCCAGTAGTATTGGGCTAGCGGGAGGACGATACAATGAGCAGTTCTTC. It encodes CASSIGLAGGRYNEQFF. This rearrangement joins TRBV19 to TRBJ2-1; TRBD2 matches at 11 bases. CDR3 length: 17 amino acids. Losses at the gene ends were 3 bases for V and 4 bases for J; bases not matched to a gene: 8. CDR1 is LNHDA, CDR2 SQIVND, per germline (reference sequence).